The 3 T cell receptor beta chains below were found in one sample sequenced in a study of regulatory T cells. Findings of the study overall: Hydrophobic residues at CDR3 positions 6 and 7 were enriched in conventional CD4+ T cells of CD3G-deficient patients.

The antigens of these receptors remain unknown. Amplification used 52 TRBV primers and 13 TRBJ primers. The data were produced by immunoSEQ multiplex PCR, yet TCRdb's version contains in-frame clones alone and is incomplete. This repertoire shows tens of thousands of clones, about 93% found once; its top ten account for around 0.98%. What was sequenced was conventional CD4+ T cells sorted from blood. These TCRs come from a child between 2 and 9 years old with CD3G deficiency.

The gene calls are TRBV19 and TRBJ2-1; D may be TRBD2 (5 bases). The length of the CDR3 is 13 residues. Germline V gene sequence: CDR1 LNHDA, CDR2 SQIVND (reference sequence). V was trimmed by 1 base and J by 4 bases, leaving 5 bases between them. The CDR3 loop reads CASSIGLYNEQFF. The CDR3 bases are TGTGCCAGTAGTATAGGACTATACAATGAGCAGTTCTTC.

The CDR3: CASRTGTGGFNEQFF. In nucleotides, the CDR3 is TGCGCCAGCAGGACCGGGACAGGGGGCTTTAATGAGCAGTTCTTC. This rearrangement joins TRBV5-1 to TRBJ2-1; 12 bases line up with TRBD1. The ends lost 5 bases at V and 7 bases at J; junction bases unmatched: 7. The CDR3 is 15 residues long. Germline V CDR1 and CDR2: SGHRS, YFSETQ.

The chain links TRBV11-2 to TRBJ2-3, with TRBD1 as a possible D gene (6 bases). Germline V gene sequence: CDR1 SGHAT, CDR2 FQNNGV. V gave up 5 bases and J gave up 0 bases, with 12 bases separating them. The CDR3 loop spans 15 amino acids. The CDR3 here is CASSLPGHSTDTQYF. The CDR3 DNA sequence: TGTGCCAGCAGCCTCCCGGGACACAGCACAGATACGCAGTATTTT. The variable domain in full, completed from reference TRBV11-2 and TRBJ2-3, reads EAGVAQSPRYKIIEKRQSVAFWCNPISGHATLYWYQQILGQGPKLLIQFQNNGVVDDSQLPKDRFSAERLKGVDSTLKIQPAKLEDSAVYLCASSLPGHSTDTQYFGPGTRLTVL.